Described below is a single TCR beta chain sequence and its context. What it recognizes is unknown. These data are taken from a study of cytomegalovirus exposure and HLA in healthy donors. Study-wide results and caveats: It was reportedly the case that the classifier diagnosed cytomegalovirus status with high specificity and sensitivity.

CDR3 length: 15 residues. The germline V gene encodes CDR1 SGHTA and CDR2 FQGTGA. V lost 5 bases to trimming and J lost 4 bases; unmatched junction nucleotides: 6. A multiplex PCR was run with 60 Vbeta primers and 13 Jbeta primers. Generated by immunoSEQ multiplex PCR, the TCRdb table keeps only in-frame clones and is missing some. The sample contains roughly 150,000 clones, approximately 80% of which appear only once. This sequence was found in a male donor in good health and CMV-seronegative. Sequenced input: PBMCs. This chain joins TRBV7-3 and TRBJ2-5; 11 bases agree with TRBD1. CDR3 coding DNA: TGTGCCAGCAGCCTGGGGACAGGGGGAAGAGAGACCCAGTACTTC. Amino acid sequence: CASSLGTGGRETQYF. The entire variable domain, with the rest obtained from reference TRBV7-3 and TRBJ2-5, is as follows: GAGVSQTPSNKVTEKGKYVELRCDPISGHTALYWYRQSLGQGPEFLIYFQGTGAADDSGLPNDRFFAVRPEGSVSTLKIQRTERGDSAVYLCASSLGTGGRETQYFGPGTRLLVL.